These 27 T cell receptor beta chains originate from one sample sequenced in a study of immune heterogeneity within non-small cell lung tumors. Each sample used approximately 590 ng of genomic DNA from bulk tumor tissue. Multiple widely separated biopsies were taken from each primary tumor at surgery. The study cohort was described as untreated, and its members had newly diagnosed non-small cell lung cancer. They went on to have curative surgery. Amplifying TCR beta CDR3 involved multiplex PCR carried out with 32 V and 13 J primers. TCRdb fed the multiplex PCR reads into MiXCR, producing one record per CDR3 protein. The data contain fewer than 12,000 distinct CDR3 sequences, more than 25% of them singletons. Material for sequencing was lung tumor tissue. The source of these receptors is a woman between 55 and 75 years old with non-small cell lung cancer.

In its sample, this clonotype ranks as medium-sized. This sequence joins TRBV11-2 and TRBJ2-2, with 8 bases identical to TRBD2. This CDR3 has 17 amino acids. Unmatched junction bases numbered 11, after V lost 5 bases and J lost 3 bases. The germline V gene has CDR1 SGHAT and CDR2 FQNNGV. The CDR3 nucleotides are TGTGCCAGCAGCCCCCGAGGAGCGGGAGATCACACCGGGGAGCTGTTTTTT. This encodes CASSPRGAGDHTGELFF.

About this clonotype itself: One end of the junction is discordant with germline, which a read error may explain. DNA for the CDR3: TGTGCCAGCAGTTACTATGCCGTACTGGGACGAGAACAAGGGACCCAGTACTTC. Translating it yields CASSYYAVLGREQGTQYF. The chain employs TRBV6-2 or TRBV6-3 and TRBJ2-1, with D perhaps being TRBD1 or TRBD2 (5 bases each). The J call may not be correct, given that the DNA end is closer to TRBJ2-5. Looked up from germline, CDR1 is MNHEY and CDR2 is SVGEGT. This CDR3 has 18 residues.

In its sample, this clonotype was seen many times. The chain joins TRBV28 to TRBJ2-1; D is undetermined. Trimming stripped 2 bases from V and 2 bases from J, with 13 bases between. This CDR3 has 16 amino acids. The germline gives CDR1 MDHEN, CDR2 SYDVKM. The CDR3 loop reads CASSLRWASAYNEQFF. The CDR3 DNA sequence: TGTGCCAGCAGTTTACGGTGGGCGTCCGCCTACAATGAGCAGTTCTTC. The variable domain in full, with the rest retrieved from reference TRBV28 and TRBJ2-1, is DVKVTQSSRYLVKRTGEKVFLECVQDMDHENMFWYRQDPGLGLRLIYFSYDVKMKEKGDIPEGYSVSREKKERFSLILESASTNQTSMYLCASSLRWASAYNEQFFGPGTRLTVL.

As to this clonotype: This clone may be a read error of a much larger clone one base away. The CDR3 DNA reads TGTGCCAGCAGTGAATATAGGGGTTCGGGGACTGAAGCTTCCTTT. Its translation: CASSEYRGSGTEASF. This chain connects TRBV6-1 to TRBJ1-1; TRBD1 is a possible D gene (5 bases). CDR1 and CDR2 from the germline V gene are MNHNS and SASEGT. The CDR3 loop spans 15 amino acids.

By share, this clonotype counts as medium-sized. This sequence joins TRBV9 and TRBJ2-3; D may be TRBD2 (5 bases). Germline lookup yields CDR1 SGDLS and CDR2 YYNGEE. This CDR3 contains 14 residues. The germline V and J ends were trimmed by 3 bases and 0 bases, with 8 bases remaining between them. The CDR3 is CASSEGGSTDTQYF. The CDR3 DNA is TGTGCCAGCAGCGAGGGCGGGAGCACAGATACGCAGTATTTT.

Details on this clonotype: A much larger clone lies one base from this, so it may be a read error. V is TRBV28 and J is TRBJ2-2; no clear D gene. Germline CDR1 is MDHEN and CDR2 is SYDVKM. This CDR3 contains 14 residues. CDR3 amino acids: CASSLPVNTWELFF. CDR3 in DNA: TGTGCCAGCAGTTTACCAGTGAACACCTGGGAGCTGTTTTTT. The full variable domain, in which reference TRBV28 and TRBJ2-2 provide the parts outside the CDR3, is DVKVTQSSRYLVKRTGEKVFLECVQDMDHENMFWYRQDPGLGLRLIYFSYDVKMKEKGDIPEGYSVSREKKERFSLILESASTNQTSMYLCASSLPVNTWELFFGEGSRLTVL.

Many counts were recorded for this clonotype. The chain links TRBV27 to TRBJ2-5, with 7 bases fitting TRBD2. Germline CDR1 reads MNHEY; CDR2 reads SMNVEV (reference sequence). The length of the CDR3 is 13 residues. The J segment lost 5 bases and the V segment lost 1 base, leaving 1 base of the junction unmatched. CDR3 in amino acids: CASSLWGGETQYF. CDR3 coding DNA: TGTGCCAGCAGTTTATGGGGGGGGGAGACCCAGTACTTC.

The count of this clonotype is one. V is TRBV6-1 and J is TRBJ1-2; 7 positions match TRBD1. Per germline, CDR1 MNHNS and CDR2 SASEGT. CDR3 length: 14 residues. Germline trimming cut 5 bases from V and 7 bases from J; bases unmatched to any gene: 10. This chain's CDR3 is CASSPTGARLGYTF. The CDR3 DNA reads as TGTGCCAGCAGTCCTACAGGGGCCCGTCTTGGCTACACCTTC.

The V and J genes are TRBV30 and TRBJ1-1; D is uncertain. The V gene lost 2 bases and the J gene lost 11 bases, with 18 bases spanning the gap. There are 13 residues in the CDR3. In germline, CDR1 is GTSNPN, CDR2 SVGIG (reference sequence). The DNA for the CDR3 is TGTGCCTGGAGTTTCTTCGGGGTACAGAGGGCTTTCTTT. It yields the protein CAWSFFGVQRAFF. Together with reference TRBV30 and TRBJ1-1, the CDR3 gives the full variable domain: SQTIHQWPATLVQPVGSPLSLECTVEGTSNPNLYWYRQAAGRGLQLLFYSVGIGQISSEVPQNLSASRPQDRQFILSSKKLLLSDSGFYLCAWSFFGVQRAFFGQGTRLTVV.

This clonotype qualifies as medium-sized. The CDR3 region is CSVEDQRGRAETQYF. Written as DNA, the CDR3 is TGCAGCGTTGAAGATCAGAGGGGGCGGGCAGAGACCCAGTACTTC. The rearrangement links TRBV29-1 to TRBJ2-5; TRBD1 aligns across 7 bases. V shed 0 bases and J 4 bases; nucleotides not matched to a gene: 8. Germline V lookup: CDR1 SQVTM, CDR2 ANQGSEA. The CDR3 length is 15 residues. The entire variable domain, with the rest obtained from reference TRBV29-1 and TRBJ2-5, is as follows: SAVISQKPSRDICQRGTSLTIQCQVDSQVTMMFWYRQQPGQSLTLIATANQGSEATYESGFVIDKFPISRPNLTFSTLTVSNMSPEDSSIYLCSVEDQRGRAETQYFGPGTRLLVL.

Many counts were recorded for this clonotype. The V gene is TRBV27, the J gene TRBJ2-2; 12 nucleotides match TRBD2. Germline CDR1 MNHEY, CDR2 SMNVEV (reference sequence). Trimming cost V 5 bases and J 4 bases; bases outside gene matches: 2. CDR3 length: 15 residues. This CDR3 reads CASSLTSGSTGELFF. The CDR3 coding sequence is TGTGCCAGCAGTCTGACTAGCGGGAGCACCGGGGAGCTGTTTTTT.

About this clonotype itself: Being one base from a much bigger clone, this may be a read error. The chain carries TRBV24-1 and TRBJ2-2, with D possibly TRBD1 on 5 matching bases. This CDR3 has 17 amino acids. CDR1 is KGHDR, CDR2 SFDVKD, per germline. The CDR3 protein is CATSDSVLDINTVELFF. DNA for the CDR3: TGTGCCACCAGTGATAGCGTGTTGGACATTAACACCGTGGAGCTGTTTTTT.

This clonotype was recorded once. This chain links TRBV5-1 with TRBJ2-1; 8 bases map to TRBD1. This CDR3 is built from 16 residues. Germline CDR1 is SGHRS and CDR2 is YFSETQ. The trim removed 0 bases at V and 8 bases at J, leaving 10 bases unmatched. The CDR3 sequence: CASSLEQGARSDEQFF. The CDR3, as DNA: TGCGCCAGCAGCTTGGAGCAGGGGGCCCGATCCGATGAGCAGTTCTTC.

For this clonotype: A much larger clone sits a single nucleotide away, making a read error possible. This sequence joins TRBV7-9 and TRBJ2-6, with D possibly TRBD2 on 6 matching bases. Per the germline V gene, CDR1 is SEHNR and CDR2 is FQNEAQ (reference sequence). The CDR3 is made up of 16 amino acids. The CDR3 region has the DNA TGTGCCAGCACCTTAAAAGGGAGGCCCGGGGCCAACGTCCTGACTTTC. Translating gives CASTLKGRPGANVLTF.

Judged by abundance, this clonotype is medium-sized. The CDR3 DNA is TGTGCCATCAGTGAGGGATGGGATAGCAATCAGCCCCAGCATTTT. Encoded protein: CAISEGWDSNQPQHF. The genes are TRBV10-3 and TRBJ1-5; D is unresolved. V was clipped by 2 bases and J by 0 bases, with 8 bases between them. This CDR3 has 15 amino acids. Germline CDR1 is ENHRY and CDR2 is SYGVKD.

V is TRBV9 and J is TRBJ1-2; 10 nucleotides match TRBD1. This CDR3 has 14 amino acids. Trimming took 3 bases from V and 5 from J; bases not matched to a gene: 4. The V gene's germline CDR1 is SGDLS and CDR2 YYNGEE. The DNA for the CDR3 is TGTGCCAGCAGCGGACAGGGGGCAGGTTATGGCTACACCTTC. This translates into CASSGQGAGYGYTF. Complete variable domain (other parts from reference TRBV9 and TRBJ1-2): DSGVTQTPKHLITATGQRVTLRCSPRSGDLSVYWYQQSLDQGLQFLIQYYNGEERAKGNILERFSAQQFPDLHSELNLSSLELGDSALYFCASSGQGAGYGYTFGSGTRLTVV.

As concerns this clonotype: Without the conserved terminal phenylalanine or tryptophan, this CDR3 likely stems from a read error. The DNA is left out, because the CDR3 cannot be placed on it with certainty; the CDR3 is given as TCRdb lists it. The CDR3 reads CSAAGGGRVTYEQYFVP. The rearrangement uses TRBV20-1 and TRBJ2-3; TRBD1 was called by the table and not checked on the DNA. The CDR3 totals 17 residues, both ends included. The germline V gene encodes CDR1 DFQATT and CDR2 SNEGSKA (reference sequence).

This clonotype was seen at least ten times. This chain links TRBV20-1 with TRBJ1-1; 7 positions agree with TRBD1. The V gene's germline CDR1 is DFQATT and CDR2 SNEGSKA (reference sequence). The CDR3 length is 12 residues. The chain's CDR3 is CSSTSRDSEAFF. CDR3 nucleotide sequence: TGCAGCAGCACCTCCCGGGACAGTGAAGCTTTCTTT.

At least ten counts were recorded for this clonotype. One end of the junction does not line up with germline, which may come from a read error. CDR3: CSARGQGLATYNEQFF. DNA for the CDR3: TGCAGTGCCAGAGGACAGGGACTAGCTACTTACAATGAGCAGTTCTTC. The gene calls are TRBV20-1 and TRBJ2-1, with a possible D match to TRBD2 (9 bases). Germline CDR1 reads DFQATT; CDR2 reads SNEGSKA (reference sequence). The CDR3 runs 16 residues.

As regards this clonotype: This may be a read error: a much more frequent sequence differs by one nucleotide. The CDR3: CATSIWAFREGEQFF. The CDR3 nucleotides are TGTGCCACCAGCATCTGGGCTTTTCGGGAAGGGGAGCAGTTCTTC. This chain uses TRBV15 with TRBJ2-1; D may be TRBD2 (5 bases). CDR3 length: 15 amino acids. Looked up from germline, CDR1 is LNHNV and CDR2 is YYDKDF (reference sequence). The V end was cut by 4 bases, the J end by 10 bases, with 20 bases between. The full variable domain, completed using reference TRBV15 and TRBJ2-1, is DAMVIQNPRYQVTQFGKPVTLSCSQTLNHNVMYWYQQKSSQAPKLLFHYYDKDFNNEADTPDNFQSRRPNTSFCFLDIRSPGLGDTAMYLCATSIWAFREGEQFFGPGTRLTVL.

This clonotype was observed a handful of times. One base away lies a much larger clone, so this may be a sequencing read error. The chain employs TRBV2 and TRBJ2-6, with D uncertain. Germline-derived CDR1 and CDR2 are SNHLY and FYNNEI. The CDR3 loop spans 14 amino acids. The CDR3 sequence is CVSMFSSGANVLTF. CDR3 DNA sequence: TGTGTCAGCATGTTCAGCTCTGGGGCCAACGTCCTGACTTTC. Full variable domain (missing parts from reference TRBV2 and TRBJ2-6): EPEVTQTPSHQVTQMGQEVILRCVPISNHLYFYWYRQILGQKVEFLVSFYNNEISEKSEIFDDQFSVERPDGSNFTLKIRSTKLEDSAMYFCVSMFSSGANVLTFGAGSRLTVL.

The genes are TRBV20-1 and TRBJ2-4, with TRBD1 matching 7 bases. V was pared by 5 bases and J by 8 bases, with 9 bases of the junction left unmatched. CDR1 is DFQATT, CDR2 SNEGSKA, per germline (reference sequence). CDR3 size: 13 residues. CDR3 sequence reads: CSAGETGLDIQYF. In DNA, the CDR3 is TGCAGTGCTGGGGAGACAGGGTTGGACATTCAGTACTTC.

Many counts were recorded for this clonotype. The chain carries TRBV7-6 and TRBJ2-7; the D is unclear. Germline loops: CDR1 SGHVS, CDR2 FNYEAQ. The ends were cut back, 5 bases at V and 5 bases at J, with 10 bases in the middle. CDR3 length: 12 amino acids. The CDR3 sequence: CASSQDPHEQYF. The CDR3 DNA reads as TGTGCCAGCAGCCAAGACCCCCACGAGCAGTACTTC.

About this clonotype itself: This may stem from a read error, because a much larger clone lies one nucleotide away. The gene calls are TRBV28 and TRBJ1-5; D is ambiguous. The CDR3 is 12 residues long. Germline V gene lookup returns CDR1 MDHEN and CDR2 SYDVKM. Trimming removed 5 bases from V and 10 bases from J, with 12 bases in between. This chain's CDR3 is CASSLPGHPQHF. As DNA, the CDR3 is TGTGCCAGCAGTCTCCCGGGCCACCCCCAGCATTTT.

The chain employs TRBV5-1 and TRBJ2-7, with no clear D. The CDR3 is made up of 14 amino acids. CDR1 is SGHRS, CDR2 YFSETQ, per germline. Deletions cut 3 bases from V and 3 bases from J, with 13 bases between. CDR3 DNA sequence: TGCGCCAGCAGCTCCGACGGTGGCGGCTACGAGCAGTACTTC. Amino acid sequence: CASSSDGGGYEQYF.

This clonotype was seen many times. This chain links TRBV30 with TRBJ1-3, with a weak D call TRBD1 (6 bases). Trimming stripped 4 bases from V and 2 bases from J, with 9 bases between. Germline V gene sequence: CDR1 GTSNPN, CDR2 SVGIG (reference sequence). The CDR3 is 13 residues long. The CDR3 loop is CAWTQGTGNTIYF. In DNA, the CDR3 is TGTGCCTGGACGCAGGGGACTGGAAACACCATATATTTT.

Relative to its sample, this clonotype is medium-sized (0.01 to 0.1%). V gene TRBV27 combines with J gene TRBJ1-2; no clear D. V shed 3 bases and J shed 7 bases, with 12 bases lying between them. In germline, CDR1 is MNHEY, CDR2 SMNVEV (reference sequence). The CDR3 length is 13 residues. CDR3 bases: TGTGCCAGCAGTTTCGGAGGATTCGTTGGCTACACCTTC. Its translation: CASSFGGFVGYTF.